The 16 T cell receptor beta chains reported below all come from one sample, sequenced in a study of T cell responses to AZD1222 COVID-19 vaccine. Using immunoSEQ multiplex PCR, the repertoire was profiled, and TCRdb retains in-frame clones only, with some absent. The sample includes 150,000 to 200,000 clones, 90% to 95% of them seen just once. This material consisted of peripheral blood, taken on day 0 of AZD1222 vaccination. Every receptor here comes from an adult in good health.

This rearrangement joins TRBV24-1 to TRBJ1-2; 7 bases line up with TRBD1. The CDR3 sequence is 16 residues long. With V trimmed by 0 bases and J by 5 bases, 8 bases remained unmatched. Germline CDR1 KGHDR, CDR2 SFDVKD. The CDR3 DNA sequence: TGTGCCACCAGTGATTTGGGACCGGACAGGAAATATGGCTACACCTTC. Protein: CATSDLGPDRKYGYTF.

The count of this clone is one. V usage is TRBV12-3 or TRBV12-4 and J usage is TRBJ1-5; no reliable D call. V was cut by 5 bases and J by 4 bases, with 9 bases left in between. The CDR3 runs 13 residues. Here the CDR3 DNA reads TGTGCCAGCAGTAGGATTATGAATCAGCCCCAGCATTTT. Translated: CASSRIMNQPQHF.

This chain joins TRBV25-1 and TRBJ2-7, with a possible D match to TRBD2 (6 bases). The germline CDR1 and CDR2 sequences are MGHDK and SYGVNS. CDR3 size: 14 residues. The V and J ends lost 5 bases and 5 bases respectively, with 16 bases between them. CDR3 sequence (DNA): TGTGCCAGCAGTTCGGAGGGAGATACAGACGAGCAGTACTTC. This encodes CASSSEGDTDEQYF.

This sequence joins TRBV30 and TRBJ1-2; D is unresolved. V lost 4 bases to trimming and J lost 2 bases, with 11 bases between them. This CDR3 is 13 amino acids long. CDR1 is GTSNPN, CDR2 SVGIG, per germline (reference sequence). In DNA, the CDR3 is TGTGCCTGGAATCTGGGAACGAACTATGGCTACACCTTC. Its protein is CAWNLGTNYGYTF.

This clone was detected once. The chain recombines TRBV19 with TRBJ1-5; D not resolved. The CDR3 has 15 amino acids. Germline-derived CDR1 and CDR2 are LNHDA and SQIVND (reference sequence). V lost 3 bases and J 2 bases, leaving 11 bases between the germline ends. The CDR3 DNA follows: TGTGCCAGTAGTATCCTGGGGAATGGCAATCAGCCCCAGCATTTT. It translates to CASSILGNGNQPQHF.

In DNA, the CDR3 is TGTGCCAGCAGCTTATCCTACAGGATGGGGAATCAGCCCCAGCATTTT. Translation: CASSLSYRMGNQPQHF. V usage is TRBV11-2 and J usage is TRBJ1-5; perhaps TRBD1 as D (5 bases). This CDR3 spans 16 amino acids. The V and J ends lost 2 bases and 4 bases respectively, with 15 bases between them. Germline V CDR1 and CDR2: SGHAT, FQNNGV. The variable domain in full, completed from reference TRBV11-2 and TRBJ1-5, reads EAGVAQSPRYKIIEKRQSVAFWCNPISGHATLYWYQQILGQGPKLLIQFQNNGVVDDSQLPKDRFSAERLKGVDSTLKIQPAKLEDSAVYLCASSLSYRMGNQPQHFGDGTRLSIL.

This clone was found once. The rearrangement joins TRBV5-6 to TRBJ2-7, with D possibly matching TRBD2 (5 bases). The CDR3 has 17 residues. The V gene lost 1 base and the J gene lost 0 bases, with 17 bases spanning the gap. CDR1 is SGHDT, CDR2 YYEEEE, per germline. DNA for the CDR3: TGTGCCAGCAGCTTGAGGGTGTCGGGGAAAGCCTCCTACGAGCAGTACTTC. Translation gives CASSLRVSGKASYEQYF.

The chain recombines TRBV30 with TRBJ1-2, with 12 bases lining up with TRBD1. Per germline, CDR1 GTSNPN and CDR2 SVGIG (reference sequence). V trimming: 0 bases; J trimming: 7 bases; junction bases outside the gene matches: 12. The CDR3 length is 17 residues. CDR3 nucleotides: TGTGCCTGGAGTGTAGGGGTCTGGGGACAGGGGGCTGCTGGCTACACCTTC. Amino acids: CAWSVGVWGQGAAGYTF.

As DNA, the CDR3 is TGTGCCAGCAGCCCTCACCTGGGGGGGGGACTATATAGCAATCAGCCCCAGCATTTT. It is translated as CASSPHLGGGLYSNQPQHF. The gene calls are TRBV11-2 and TRBJ1-5; tentative D call: TRBD1 (5 bases). V was trimmed by 5 bases and J by 0 bases, leaving 23 bases between them. CDR1 and CDR2 (germline): SGHAT, FQNNGV. This CDR3 region has 19 residues.

The chain joins TRBV7-9 to TRBJ1-1, with D tentatively TRBD1 (5 bases). This CDR3 has 14 amino acids. CDR1 and CDR2 from the germline V gene are SEHNR and FQNEAQ (reference sequence). The V end was cut by 1 base, the J end by 4 bases, with 10 bases between. This chain's CDR3 is CASSLEGTATEAFF. Written as DNA, the CDR3 is TGTGCCAGCAGCTTAGAAGGGACGGCCACTGAAGCTTTCTTT.

The chain carries TRBV24-1 and TRBJ1-5; D call uncertain. The CDR3 is 14 residues long. V was cut by 1 base and J by 6 bases, with 9 bases left in between. CDR1 and CDR2 from the germline V gene are KGHDR and SFDVKD. The CDR3 DNA reads as TGTGCCACCAGTGATTTTGCCGGTTCTCAGCCCCAGCATTTT. Translated, it gives CATSDFAGSQPQHF.

The chain is built from TRBV30 and TRBJ1-6, with a weak D call TRBD1 (5 bases). Germline loops: CDR1 GTSNPN, CDR2 SVGIG (reference sequence). Trimming took off 4 bases at V and 9 bases at J, with 16 bases between the two ends. The CDR3 is made up of 14 amino acids. The CDR3 loop reads CAWTYGTSSSPLHF. DNA for the CDR3: TGTGCCTGGACCTACGGGACTTCGAGTTCACCCCTCCACTTT.

The V call is TRBV6-1, the J call TRBJ1-6; tentatively, D is TRBD1 (5 bases). Trimming stripped 4 bases from V and 8 bases from J, with 18 bases between. The CDR3 has 16 residues. Germline V gene data show CDR1 as MNHNS and CDR2 as SASEGT. CDR3 bases: TGTGCCAGCAGTGTTTCAACAGGACTCTCAGATTCACCCCTCCACTTT. Translated: CASSVSTGLSDSPLHF.

The rearrangement links TRBV7-9 to TRBJ2-2; TRBD1 might be the D (6 bases). The germline CDR1 and CDR2 sequences are SEHNR and FQNEAQ (reference sequence). V lost 5 bases and J 6 bases, leaving 10 bases between the germline ends. CDR3 length equals 13 residues. CDR3: CASSTPGAGELFF. The CDR3 coding sequence is TGTGCCAGCAGCACCCCAGGGGCCGGGGAGCTGTTTTTT.

This chain uses TRBV4-2 with TRBJ2-1, with D perhaps being TRBD1 or TRBD2 (5 bases each). The germline V gene encodes CDR1 LGHNA and CDR2 YNFKEQ. The CDR3 sequence is 19 residues long. Trimming took 2 bases from V and 10 from J, leaving 30 bases between them. CDR3 residues: CASSQFMSQTGTAAREQFF. In DNA form, the CDR3 reads TGTGCCAGCAGCCAATTTATGTCCCAAACCGGGACGGCGGCGAGGGAGCAGTTCTTC.

CDR3 sequence reads: CASSLAGGESSGNTIYF. DNA for the CDR3: TGTGCCAGCAGCTTAGCGGGGGGTGAGAGCTCTGGAAACACCATATATTTT. V is TRBV7-2 and J is TRBJ1-3, with D tentatively TRBD1 (5 bases). Germline V lookup: CDR1 SGHTA, CDR2 FQGNSA. V lost 0 bases and J lost 0, with 12 bases in between. The CDR3 spans 17 residues. The full variable domain, its missing parts supplied by reference TRBV7-2 and TRBJ1-3, is GAGVSQSPSNKVTEKGKDVELRCDPISGHTALYWYRQSLGQGLEFLIYFQGNSAPDKSGLPSDRFSAERTGGSVSTLTIQRTQQEDSAVYLCASSLAGGESSGNTIYFGEGSWLTVV.